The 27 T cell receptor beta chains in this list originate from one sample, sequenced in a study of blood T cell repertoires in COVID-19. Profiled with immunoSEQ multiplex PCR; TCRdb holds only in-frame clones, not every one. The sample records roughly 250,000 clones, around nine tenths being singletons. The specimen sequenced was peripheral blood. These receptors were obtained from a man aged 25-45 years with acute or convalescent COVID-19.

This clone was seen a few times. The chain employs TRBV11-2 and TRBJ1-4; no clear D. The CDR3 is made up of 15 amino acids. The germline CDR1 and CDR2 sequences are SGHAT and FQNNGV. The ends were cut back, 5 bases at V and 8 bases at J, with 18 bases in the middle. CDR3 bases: TGTGCCAGCAGCCGTAGCGGAGATTTCACCGAAAAACTGTTTTTT. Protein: CASSRSGDFTEKLFF.

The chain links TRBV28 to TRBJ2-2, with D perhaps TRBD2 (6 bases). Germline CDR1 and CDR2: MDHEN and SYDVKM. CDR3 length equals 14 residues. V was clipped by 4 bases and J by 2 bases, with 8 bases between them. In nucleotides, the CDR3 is TGTGCCAGCAGTTGGGACTTTAACACCGGGGAGCTGTTTTTT. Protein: CASSWDFNTGELFF.

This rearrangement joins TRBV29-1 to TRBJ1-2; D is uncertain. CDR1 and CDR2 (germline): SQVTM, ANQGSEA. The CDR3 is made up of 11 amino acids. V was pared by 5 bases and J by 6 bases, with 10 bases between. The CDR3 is CSVMYIDGYTF. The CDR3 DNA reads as TGCAGCGTTATGTACATTGATGGCTACACCTTC.

The CDR3 bases are TGTGCCAGCAGCGTAGCTTTGGCAGGGGGATCGTCCGGAAACACCATATATTTT. Residues: CASSVALAGGSSGNTIYF. This chain joins TRBV9 and TRBJ1-3, with TRBD1 identical over 7 bases. The CDR3 is 18 residues long. The junction had 13 bases not matched to a gene; V was cut back by 0 bases and J by 4 bases. Looked up from germline, CDR1 is SGDLS and CDR2 is YYNGEE.

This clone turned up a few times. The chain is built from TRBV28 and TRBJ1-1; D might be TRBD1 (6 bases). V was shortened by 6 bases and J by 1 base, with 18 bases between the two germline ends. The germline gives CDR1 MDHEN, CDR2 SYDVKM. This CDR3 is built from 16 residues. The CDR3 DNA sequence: TGTGCCAGCAGGCCTCAACAGGGACCGACGAACACTGAAGCTTTCTTT. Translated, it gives CASRPQQGPTNTEAFF.

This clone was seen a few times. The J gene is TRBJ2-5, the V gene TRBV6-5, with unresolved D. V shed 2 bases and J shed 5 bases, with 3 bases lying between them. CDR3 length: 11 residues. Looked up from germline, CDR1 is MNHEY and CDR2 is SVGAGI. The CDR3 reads CASSYRETQYF. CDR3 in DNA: TGTGCCAGCAGTTACCGGGAGACCCAGTACTTC.

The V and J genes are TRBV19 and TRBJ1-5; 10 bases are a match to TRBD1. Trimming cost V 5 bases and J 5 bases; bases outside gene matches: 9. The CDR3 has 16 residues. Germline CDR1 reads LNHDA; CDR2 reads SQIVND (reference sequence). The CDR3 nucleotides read TGTGCCAGTAGTTCCCGACCGGGACAGGGGCATCAGCCCCAGCATTTT. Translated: CASSSRPGQGHQPQHF.

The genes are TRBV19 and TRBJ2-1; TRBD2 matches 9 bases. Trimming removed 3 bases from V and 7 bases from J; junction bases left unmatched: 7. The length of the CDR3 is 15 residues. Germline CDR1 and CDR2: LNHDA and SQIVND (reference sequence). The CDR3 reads CASSIPAGGQNEQFF. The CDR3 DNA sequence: TGTGCCAGTAGTATTCCAGCGGGGGGTCAGAATGAGCAGTTCTTC.

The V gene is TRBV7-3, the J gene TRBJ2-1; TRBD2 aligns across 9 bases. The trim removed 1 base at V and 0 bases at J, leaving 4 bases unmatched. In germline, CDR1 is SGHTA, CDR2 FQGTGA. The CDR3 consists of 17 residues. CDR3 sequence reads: CASSLKVAGDSYNEQFF. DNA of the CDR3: TGTGCCAGCAGCTTAAAAGTAGCGGGAGACTCCTACAATGAGCAGTTCTTC. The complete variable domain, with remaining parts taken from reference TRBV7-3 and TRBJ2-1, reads GAGVSQTPSNKVTEKGKYVELRCDPISGHTALYWYRQSLGQGPEFLIYFQGTGAADDSGLPNDRFFAVRPEGSVSTLKIQRTERGDSAVYLCASSLKVAGDSYNEQFFGPGTRLTVL.

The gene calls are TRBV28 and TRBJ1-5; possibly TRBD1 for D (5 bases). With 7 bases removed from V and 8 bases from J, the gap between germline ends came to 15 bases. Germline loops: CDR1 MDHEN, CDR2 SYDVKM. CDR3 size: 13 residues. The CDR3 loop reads CASMGQLPEPQHF. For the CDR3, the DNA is TGTGCCAGCATGGGGCAGCTACCCGAGCCCCAGCATTTT.

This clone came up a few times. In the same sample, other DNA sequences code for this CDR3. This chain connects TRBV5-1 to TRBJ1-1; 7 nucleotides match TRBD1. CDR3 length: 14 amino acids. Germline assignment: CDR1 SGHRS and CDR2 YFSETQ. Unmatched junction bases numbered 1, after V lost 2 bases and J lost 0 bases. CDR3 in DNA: TGCGCCAGCAGCTTACAGGGGATGAACACTGAAGCTTTCTTT. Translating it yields CASSLQGMNTEAFF. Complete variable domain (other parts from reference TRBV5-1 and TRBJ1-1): KAGVTQTPRYLIKTRGQQVTLSCSPISGHRSVSWYQQTPGQGLQFLFEYFSETQRNKGNFPGRFSGRQFSNSRSEMNVSTLELGDSALYLCASSLQGMNTEAFFGQGTRLTVV.

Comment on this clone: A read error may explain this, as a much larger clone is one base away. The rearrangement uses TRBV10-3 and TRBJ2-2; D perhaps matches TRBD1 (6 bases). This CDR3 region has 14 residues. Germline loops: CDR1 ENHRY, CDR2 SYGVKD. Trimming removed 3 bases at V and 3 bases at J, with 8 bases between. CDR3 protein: CAISDPGDTGELFF. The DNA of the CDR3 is TGTGCCATCAGTGACCCAGGGGACACCGGGGAGCTGTTTTTT.

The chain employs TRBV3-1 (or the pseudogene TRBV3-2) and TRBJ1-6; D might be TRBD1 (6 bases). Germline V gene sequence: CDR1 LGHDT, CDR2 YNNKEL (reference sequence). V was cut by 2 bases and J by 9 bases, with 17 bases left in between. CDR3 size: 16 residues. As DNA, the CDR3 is TGTGCCAGCAGCCAAAGGACCCCAGGGGAGAGTTCACCCCTCCACTTT. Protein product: CASSQRTPGESSPLHF.

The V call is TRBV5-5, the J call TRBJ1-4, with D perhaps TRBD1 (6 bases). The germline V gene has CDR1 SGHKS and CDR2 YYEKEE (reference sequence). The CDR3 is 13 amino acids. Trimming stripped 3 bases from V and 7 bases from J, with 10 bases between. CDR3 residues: CASSSDSLEKLFF. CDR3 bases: TGTGCCAGCAGCTCGGACAGCCTTGAAAAACTGTTTTTT.

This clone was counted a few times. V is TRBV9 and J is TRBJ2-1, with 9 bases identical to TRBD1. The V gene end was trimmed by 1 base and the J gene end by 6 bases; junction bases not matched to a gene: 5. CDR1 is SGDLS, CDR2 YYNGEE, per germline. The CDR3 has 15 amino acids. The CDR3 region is CASSVLGQGINEQFF. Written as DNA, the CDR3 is TGTGCCAGCAGCGTATTGGGACAGGGTATCAATGAGCAGTTCTTC.

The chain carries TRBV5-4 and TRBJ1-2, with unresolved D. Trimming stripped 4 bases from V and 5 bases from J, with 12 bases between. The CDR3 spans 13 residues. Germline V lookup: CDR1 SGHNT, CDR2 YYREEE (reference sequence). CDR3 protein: CASSASGVYGYTF. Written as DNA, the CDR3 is TGTGCCAGCAGCGCGAGCGGGGTTTATGGCTACACCTTC.

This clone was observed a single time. The CDR3 reads CASKGQSGQTYEQYF. DNA of the CDR3: TGTGCCAGCAAGGGGCAGTCGGGACAGACCTACGAGCAGTACTTC. This rearrangement joins TRBV11-2 to TRBJ2-7, with 7 bases that match TRBD1. This CDR3 spans 15 amino acids. Germline assignment: CDR1 SGHAT and CDR2 FQNNGV. V was clipped by 7 bases and J by 2 bases; unmatched bases: 11.

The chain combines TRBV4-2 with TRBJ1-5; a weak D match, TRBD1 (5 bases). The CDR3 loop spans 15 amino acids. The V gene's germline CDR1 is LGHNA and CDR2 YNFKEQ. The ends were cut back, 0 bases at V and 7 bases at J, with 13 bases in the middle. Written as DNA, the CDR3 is TGTGCCAGCAGCCAAGAGACCGGGGGTTGGCAGCCCCAGCATTTT. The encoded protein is CASSQETGGWQPQHF.

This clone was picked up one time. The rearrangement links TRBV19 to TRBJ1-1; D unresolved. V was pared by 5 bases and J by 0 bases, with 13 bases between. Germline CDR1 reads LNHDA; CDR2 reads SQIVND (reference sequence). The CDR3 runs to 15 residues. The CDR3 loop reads CASSLSLQMNTEAFF. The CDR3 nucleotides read TGTGCCAGTAGTCTTTCCCTACAGATGAACACTGAAGCTTTCTTT. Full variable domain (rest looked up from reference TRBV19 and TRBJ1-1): DGGITQSPKYLFRKEGQNVTLSCEQNLNHDAMYWYRQDPGQGLRLIYYSQIVNDFQKGDIAEGYSVSREKKESFPLTVTSAQKNPTAFYLCASSLSLQMNTEAFFGQGTRLTVV.

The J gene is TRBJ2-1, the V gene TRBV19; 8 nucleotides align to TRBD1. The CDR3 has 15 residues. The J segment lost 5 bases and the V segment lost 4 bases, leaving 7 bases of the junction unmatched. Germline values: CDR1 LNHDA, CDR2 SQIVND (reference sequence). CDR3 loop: CASSSPQGEDNEQFF. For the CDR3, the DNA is TGTGCCAGTAGTAGTCCACAGGGGGAGGACAATGAGCAGTTCTTC.

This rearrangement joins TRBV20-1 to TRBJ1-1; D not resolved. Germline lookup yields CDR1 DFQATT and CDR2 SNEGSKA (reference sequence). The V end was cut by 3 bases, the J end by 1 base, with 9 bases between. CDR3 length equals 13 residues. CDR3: CSASLESNTEAFF. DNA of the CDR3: TGCAGTGCTAGTCTGGAGTCGAACACTGAAGCTTTCTTT.

CDR3 loop: CASRSLIAGPDTQYF. The CDR3 DNA is TGTGCCAGTAGAAGTTTAATCGCGGGGCCAGATACGCAGTATTTT. The chain carries TRBV19 and TRBJ2-3; the D gene is possibly TRBD2 (6 bases). V lost 6 bases to trimming and J lost 4 bases, with 17 bases between them. The CDR3 sequence is 15 residues long. CDR1 is LNHDA, CDR2 SQIVND, per germline (reference sequence).

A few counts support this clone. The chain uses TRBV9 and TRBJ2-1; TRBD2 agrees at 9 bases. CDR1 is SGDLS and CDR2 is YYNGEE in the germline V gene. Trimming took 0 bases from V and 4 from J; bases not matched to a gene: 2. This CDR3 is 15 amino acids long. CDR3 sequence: CASSVALAGYNEQFF. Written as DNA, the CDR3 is TGTGCCAGCAGCGTAGCGCTAGCGGGATACAATGAGCAGTTCTTC.

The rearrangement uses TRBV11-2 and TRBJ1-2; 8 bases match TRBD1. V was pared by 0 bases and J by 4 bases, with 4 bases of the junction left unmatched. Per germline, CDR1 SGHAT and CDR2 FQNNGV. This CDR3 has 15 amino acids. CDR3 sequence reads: CASSLERQGSYGYTF. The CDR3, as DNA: TGTGCCAGCAGCTTAGAAAGACAGGGGAGCTATGGCTACACCTTC.

As DNA, the CDR3 is TGTGCCAGCAGGTCTGAAGAGACCCAGTACTTC. Amino acids: CASRSEETQYF. The rearrangement uses TRBV2 and TRBJ2-5; D not resolved. The germline V gene has CDR1 SNHLY and CDR2 FYNNEI. V lost 6 bases to trimming and J lost 3 bases, with 5 bases between them. CDR3 length: 11 residues.

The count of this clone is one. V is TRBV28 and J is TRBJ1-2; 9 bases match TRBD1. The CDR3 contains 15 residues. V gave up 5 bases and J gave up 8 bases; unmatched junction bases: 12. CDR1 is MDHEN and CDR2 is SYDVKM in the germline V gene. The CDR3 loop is CASSVDRDRAEGYTF. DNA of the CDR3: TGTGCCAGCAGTGTGGACCGGGACAGGGCGGAGGGCTACACCTTC.

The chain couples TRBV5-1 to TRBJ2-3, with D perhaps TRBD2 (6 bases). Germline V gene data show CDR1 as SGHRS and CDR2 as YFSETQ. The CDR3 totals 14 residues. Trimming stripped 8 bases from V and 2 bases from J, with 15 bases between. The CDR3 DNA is TGCGCCAGTATACCGGGGACTCCCACAGATACGCAGTATTTT. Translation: CASIPGTPTDTQYF.